Listed below are T cell receptor beta chains from one sample, sequenced in a study of blood T cell repertoires in COVID-19. Data came from immunoSEQ multiplex PCR; TCRdb stores just in-frame clones and leaves some out. Among about 250,000 clones listed, around 85% were seen once. The sample taken for sequencing was peripheral blood. The origin of the receptors is an older man with acute or convalescent COVID-19. Each CDR3 is given with its conserved first and last residue.

TRBV5-4	CASSTRDYNEQFF
TRBV7-2	CASSMIAGGREQYF
TRBV19	CATEAIQETQYF
TRBV18	CASSPGQGSGNTIYF
TRBV10-3	CAISQQGPNTPQHF
TRBV7-7	CASSLGRGTQYF
TRBV7-9	CASSLTGDTQYF
TRBV27	CASSFGTSTGELFF
TRBV18	CASSPPEREGHNEQFF
TRBV19	CASSMTGAMNTEAFF